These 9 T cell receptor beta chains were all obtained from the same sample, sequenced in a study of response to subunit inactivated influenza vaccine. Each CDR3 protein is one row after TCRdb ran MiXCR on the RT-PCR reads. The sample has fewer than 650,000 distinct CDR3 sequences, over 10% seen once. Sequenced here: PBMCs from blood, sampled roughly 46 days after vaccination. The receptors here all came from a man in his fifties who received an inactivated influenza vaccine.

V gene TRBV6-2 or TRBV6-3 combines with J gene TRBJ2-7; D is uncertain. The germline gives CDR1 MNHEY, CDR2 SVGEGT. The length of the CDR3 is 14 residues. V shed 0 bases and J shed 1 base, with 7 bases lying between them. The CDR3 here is CASSYSFQSYEQYF. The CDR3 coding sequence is TGTGCCAGCAGTTACTCCTTTCAGTCCTACGAGCAGTACTTC.

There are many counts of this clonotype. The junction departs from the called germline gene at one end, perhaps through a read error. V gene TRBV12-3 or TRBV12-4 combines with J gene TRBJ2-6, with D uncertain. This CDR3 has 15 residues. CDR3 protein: CASSLLGSGANVLTF. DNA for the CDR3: TGCGCCAGCAGCTTGTTGGGGTCCGGGGCCAACGTCCTGACTTTC.

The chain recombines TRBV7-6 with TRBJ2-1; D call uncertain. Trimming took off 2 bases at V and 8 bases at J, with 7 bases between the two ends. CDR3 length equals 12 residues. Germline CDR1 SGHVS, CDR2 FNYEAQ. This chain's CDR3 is CASSLIPHEQFF. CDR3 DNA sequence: TGTGCCAGCAGCTTAATACCGCATGAGCAGTTCTTC.

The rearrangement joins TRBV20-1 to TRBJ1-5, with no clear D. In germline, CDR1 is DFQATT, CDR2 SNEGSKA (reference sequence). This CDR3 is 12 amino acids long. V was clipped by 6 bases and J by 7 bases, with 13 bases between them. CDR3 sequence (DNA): TGCAGTGCCCCGACTCCGGGGCAGCCCCAGCATTTT. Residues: CSAPTPGQPQHF.

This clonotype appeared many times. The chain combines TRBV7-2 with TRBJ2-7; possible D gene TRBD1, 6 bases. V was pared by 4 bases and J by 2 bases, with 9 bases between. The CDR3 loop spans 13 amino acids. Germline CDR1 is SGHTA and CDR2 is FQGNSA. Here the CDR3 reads CASSYDRTYEQYF. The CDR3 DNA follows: TGTGCCAGCAGCTACGACAGGACCTACGAGCAGTACTTC.

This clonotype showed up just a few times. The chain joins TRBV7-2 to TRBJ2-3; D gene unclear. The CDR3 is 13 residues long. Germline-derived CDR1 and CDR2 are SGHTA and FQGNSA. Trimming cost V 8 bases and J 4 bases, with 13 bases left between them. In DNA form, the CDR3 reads TGTGCCAGCCGGCAACTGGCGGCAGATACGCAGTATTTT. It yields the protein CASRQLAADTQYF.

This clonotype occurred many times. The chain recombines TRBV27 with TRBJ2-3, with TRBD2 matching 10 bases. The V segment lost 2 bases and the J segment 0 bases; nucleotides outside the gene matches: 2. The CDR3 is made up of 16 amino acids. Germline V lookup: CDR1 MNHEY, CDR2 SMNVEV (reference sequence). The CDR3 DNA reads TGTGCCAGCAGTTTAAGCGGGAGGGCGAGCACAGATACGCAGTATTTT. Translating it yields CASSLSGRASTDTQYF.

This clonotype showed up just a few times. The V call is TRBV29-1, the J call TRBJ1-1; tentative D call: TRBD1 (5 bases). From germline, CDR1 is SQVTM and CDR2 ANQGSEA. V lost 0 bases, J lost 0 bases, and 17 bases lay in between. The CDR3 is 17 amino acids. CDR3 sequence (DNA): TGCAGCGTTGAAGATCTTCAGGAGGGGCTCATGAACACTGAAGCTTTCTTT. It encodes CSVEDLQEGLMNTEAFF.

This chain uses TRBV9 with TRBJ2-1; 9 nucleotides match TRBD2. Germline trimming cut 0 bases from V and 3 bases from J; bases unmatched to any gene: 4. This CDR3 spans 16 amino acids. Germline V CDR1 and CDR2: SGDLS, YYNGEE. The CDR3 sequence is CASSVGASGIYNEQFF. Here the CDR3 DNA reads TGTGCCAGCAGCGTAGGGGCTAGCGGGATCTACAATGAGCAGTTCTTC. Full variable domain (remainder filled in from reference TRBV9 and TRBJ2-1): DSGVTQTPKHLITATGQRVTLRCSPRSGDLSVYWYQQSLDQGLQFLIQYYNGEERAKGNILERFSAQQFPDLHSELNLSSLELGDSALYFCASSVGASGIYNEQFFGPGTRLTVL.